This T cell receptor (beta chain) emerged from a study of T cell clusters in autoimmune cytopenias. TRB was amplified by touch-down multiplex PCR, primer pools A and B combined. Following a re-call of the multiplex PCR reads, TCRdb has one entry per CDR3 protein and lacks DNA. The sample's table shows 9,500 to 12,000 distinct CDR3 sequences. CDR3 size: 12 residues. CDR1 is SEHNR and CDR2 is FQNEAQ in the germline V gene (reference sequence). TRB was amplified from approximately 250 ng of peripheral blood genomic DNA per sample. Its frequency marks this clonotype as medium-sized. These data were also filed under a second study, of T cell repertoires in aging, cancer and after chemotherapy.

This chain uses TRBV7-9 with TRBJ1-1; TCRdb's D call of TRBD1 is untestable without DNA. This sequence was found in a human donor in good health. Sequenced material: peripheral blood. CDR3 residues: CASSYGQSEAFF.